There are a few counts of the clone carrying this TCR beta chain. This sample stems from a study of early T cells in non-severe SARS-CoV-2 infection. TCRdb re-derived calls from the 5' RACE reads in MiXCR, one entry per CDR3 protein. The data contain about 92,000 distinct CDR3 sequences, roughly 17% of them singletons. The CDR3 extends over 14 amino acids. Trimming removed 3 bases from V and 7 bases from J; junction bases left unmatched: 9. The germline CDR1 and CDR2 sequences are SGHNT and YYREEE (reference sequence). The sequenced sample was whole blood. The chain combines TRBV5-4 with TRBJ2-5, with 7 bases matching TRBD2. This clonotype was obtained from an adult who was a healthcare worker with PCR-confirmed SARS-CoV-2 infection or an uninfected control (not recorded which). Written as DNA, the CDR3 is TGTGCCAGCAGCTCCACTAGCGACCCAGCGACCCAGTACTTC. Amino acids: CASSSTSDPATQYF.